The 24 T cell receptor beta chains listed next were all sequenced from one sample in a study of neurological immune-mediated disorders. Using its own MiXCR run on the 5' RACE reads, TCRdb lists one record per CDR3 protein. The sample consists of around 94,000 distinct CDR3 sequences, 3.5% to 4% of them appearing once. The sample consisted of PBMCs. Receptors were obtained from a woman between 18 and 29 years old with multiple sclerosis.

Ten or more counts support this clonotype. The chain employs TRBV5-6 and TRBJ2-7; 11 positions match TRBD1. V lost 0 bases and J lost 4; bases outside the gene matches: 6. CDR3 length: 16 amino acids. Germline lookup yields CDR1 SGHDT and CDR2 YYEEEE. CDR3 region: CASSLGLGTGGYEQYF. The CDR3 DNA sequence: TGTGCCAGCAGCTTGGGACTTGGGACAGGGGGTTACGAGCAGTACTTC.

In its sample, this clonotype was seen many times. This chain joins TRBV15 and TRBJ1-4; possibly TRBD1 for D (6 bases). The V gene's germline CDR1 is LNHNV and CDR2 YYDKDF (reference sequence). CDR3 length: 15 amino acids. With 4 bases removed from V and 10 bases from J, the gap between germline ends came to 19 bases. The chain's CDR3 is CATSTGRDNYVKLFF. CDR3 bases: TGTGCCACCAGCACTGGCCGGGACAACTATGTAAAACTGTTTTTT. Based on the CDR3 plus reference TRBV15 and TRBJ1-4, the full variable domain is DAMVIQNPRYQVTQFGKPVTLSCSQTLNHNVMYWYQQKSSQAPKLLFHYYDKDFNNEADTPDNFQSRRPNTSFCFLDIRSPGLGDTAMYLCATSTGRDNYVKLFFGSGTQLSVL.

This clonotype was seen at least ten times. This chain's CDR3 is CASSLGLGALSGNTIYF. The CDR3 DNA reads as TGTGCCAGCAGCTTAGGTTTAGGGGCTCTCTCTGGAAACACCATATATTTT. The V and J genes are TRBV7-2 and TRBJ1-3; TRBD1 is a possible D gene (5 bases). From germline, CDR1 is SGHTA and CDR2 FQGNSA. With 1 base removed from V and 0 bases from J, the gap between germline ends came to 13 bases. This CDR3 region has 17 residues.

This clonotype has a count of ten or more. Here the CDR3 DNA reads TGTGCCAGCAGTTACTCCTCGGGGTTCTATGGCTACACCTTC. This sequence encodes CASSYSSGFYGYTF. The chain is built from TRBV6-2 or TRBV6-3 and TRBJ1-2, with D unclear. CDR3 length: 14 residues. V lost 0 bases, J lost 4 bases, and 9 bases lay in between. CDR1 is MNHEY and CDR2 is SVGEGT in the germline V gene.

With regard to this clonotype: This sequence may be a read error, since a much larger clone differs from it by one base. The CDR3 bases are TGTGCCAGCAGCTTAGATGGGGGGAGCAATCAGCCCCAGAATTTT. Translating gives CASSLDGGSNQPQNF. J is TRBJ1-5 and V is TRBV7-8, with D perhaps matching TRBD1 (5 bases). This CDR3 is 15 amino acids long. Germline values: CDR1 SGHVS, CDR2 FQNEAQ.

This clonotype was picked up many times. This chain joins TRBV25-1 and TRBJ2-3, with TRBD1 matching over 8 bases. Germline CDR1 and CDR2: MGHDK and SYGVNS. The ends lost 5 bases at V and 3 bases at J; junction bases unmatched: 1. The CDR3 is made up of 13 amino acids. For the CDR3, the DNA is TGTGCCAGCAGTAGGACAGGGACAGATACGCAGTATTTT. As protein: CASSRTGTDTQYF.

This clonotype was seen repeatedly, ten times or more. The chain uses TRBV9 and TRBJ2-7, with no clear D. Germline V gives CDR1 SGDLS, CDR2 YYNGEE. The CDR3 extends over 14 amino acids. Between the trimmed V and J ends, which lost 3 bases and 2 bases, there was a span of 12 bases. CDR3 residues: CASSGALQPYEQYF. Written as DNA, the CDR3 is TGTGCCAGCAGCGGGGCTCTTCAGCCCTACGAGCAGTACTTC. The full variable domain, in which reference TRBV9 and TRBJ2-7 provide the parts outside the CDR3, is DSGVTQTPKHLITATGQRVTLRCSPRSGDLSVYWYQQSLDQGLQFLIQYYNGEERAKGNILERFSAQQFPDLHSELNLSSLELGDSALYFCASSGALQPYEQYFGPGTRLTVT.

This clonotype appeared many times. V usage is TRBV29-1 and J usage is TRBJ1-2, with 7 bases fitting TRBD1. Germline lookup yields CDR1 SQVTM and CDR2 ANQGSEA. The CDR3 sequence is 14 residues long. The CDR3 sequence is CRAQISDRADGYTF. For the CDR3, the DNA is TGCAGGGCCCAAATTTCTGACAGGGCTGATGGCTACACCTTC. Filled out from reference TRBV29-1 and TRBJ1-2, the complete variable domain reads SAVISQKPSRDICQRGTSLTIQCQVDSQVTMMFWYRQQPGQSLTLIATANQGSEATYESGFVIDKFPISRPNLTFSTLTVSNMSPEDSSIYLCRAQISDRADGYTFGSGTRLTVV.

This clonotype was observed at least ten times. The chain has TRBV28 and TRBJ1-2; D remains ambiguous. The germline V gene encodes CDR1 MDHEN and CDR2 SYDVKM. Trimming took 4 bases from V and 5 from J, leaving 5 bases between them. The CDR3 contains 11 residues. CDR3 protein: CASSSRYGYTF. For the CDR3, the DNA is TGTGCCAGCAGTTCGAGATATGGCTACACCTTC.

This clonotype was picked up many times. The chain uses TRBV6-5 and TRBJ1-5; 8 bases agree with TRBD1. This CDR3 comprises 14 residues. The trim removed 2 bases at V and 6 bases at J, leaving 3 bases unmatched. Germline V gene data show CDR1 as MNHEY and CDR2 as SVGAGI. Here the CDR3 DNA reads TGTGCCAGCAGTTACGGACAGGGCATTCAGCCCCAGCATTTT. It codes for CASSYGQGIQPQHF.

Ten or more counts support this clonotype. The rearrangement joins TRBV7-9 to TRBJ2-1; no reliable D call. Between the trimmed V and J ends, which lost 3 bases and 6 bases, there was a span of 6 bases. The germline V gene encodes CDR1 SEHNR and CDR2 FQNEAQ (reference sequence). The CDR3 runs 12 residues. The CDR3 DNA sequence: TGTGCCAGCAGCTTTGCCGGCAATGAGCAGTTCTTC. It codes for CASSFAGNEQFF.

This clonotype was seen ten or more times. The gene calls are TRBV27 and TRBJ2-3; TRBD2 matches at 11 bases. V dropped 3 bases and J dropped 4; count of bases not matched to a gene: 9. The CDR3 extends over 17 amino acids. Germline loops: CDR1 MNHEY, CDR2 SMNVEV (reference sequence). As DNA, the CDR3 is TGTGCCAGCAGTTTTCCTCCCGGGACTAGCGGAGCAGATACGCAGTATTTT. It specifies CASSFPPGTSGADTQYF.

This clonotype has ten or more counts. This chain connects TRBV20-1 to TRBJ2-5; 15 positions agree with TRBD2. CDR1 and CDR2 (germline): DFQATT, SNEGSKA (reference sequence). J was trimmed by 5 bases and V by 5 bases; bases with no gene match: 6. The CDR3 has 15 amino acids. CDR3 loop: CSAGLAGGLRETQYF. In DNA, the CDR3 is TGCAGTGCTGGACTAGCGGGGGGGTTGAGGGAGACCCAGTACTTC.

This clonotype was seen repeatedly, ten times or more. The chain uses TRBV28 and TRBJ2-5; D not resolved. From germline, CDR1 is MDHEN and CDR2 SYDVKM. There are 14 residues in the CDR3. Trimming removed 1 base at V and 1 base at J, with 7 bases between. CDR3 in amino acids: CASSLYRVQETQYF. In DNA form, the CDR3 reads TGTGCCAGCAGTTTATACCGGGTCCAAGAGACCCAGTACTTC.

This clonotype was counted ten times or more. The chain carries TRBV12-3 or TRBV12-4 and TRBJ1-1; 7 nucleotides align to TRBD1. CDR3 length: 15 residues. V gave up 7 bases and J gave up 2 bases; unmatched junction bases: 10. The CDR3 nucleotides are TGTGCCAGCACAATACAGGGGAAGAGAAACACTGAAGCTTTCTTT. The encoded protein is CASTIQGKRNTEAFF.

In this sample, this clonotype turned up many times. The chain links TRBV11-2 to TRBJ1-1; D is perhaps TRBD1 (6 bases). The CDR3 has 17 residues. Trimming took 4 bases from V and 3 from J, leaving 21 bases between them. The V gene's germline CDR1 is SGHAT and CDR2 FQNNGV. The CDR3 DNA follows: TGTGCCAGCAGCTCCACCCAGGGGAAAAAGGTCGACACTGAAGCTTTCTTT. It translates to CASSSTQGKKVDTEAFF. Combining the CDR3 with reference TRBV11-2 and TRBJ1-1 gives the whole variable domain EAGVAQSPRYKIIEKRQSVAFWCNPISGHATLYWYQQILGQGPKLLIQFQNNGVVDDSQLPKDRFSAERLKGVDSTLKIQPAKLEDSAVYLCASSSTQGKKVDTEAFFGQGTRLTVV.

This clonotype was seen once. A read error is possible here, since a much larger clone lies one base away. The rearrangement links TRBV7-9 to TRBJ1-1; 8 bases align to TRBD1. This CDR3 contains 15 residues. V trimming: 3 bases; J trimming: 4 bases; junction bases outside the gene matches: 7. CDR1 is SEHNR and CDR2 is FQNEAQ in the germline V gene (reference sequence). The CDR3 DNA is TGTGCCAGCAGCTTCATCAGGGGGCAGGGCACTGAAGCTTTCTTT. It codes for CASSFIRGQGTEAFF.

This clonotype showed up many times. DNA for the CDR3: TGTGCCAGCAGCTTAGATGGGACGTACACCGGGGAGCTGTTTTTT. This sequence encodes CASSLDGTYTGELFF. The chain couples TRBV11-3 to TRBJ2-2; D may match TRBD1 or TRBD2 (5 bases each). The CDR3 has 15 residues. In germline, CDR1 is SGHNT, CDR2 YENEEA. The ends were cut back, 0 bases at V and 3 bases at J, with 8 bases in the middle.

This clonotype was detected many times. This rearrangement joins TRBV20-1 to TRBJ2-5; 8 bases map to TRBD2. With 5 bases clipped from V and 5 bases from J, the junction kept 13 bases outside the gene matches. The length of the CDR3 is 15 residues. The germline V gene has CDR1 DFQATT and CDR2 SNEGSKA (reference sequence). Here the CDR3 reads CSARRASGHGETQYF. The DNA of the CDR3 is TGCAGTGCTCGGAGGGCTAGCGGGCACGGGGAGACCCAGTACTTC.

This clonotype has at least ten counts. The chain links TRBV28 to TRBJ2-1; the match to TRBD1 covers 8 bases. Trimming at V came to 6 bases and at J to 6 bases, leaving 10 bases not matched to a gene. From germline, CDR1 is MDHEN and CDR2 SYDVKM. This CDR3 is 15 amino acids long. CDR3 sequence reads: CASREQGALLNEQFF. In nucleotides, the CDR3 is TGTGCCAGCAGGGAGCAGGGGGCCCTGCTCAATGAGCAGTTCTTC.

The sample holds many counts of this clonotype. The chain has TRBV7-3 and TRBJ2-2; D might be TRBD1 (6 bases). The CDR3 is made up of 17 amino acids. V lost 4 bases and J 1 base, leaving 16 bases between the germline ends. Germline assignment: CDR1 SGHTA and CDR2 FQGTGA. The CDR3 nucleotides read TGTGCCAGCAGCTCGACCAGAGCAGGGGTGAACACCGGGGAGCTGTTTTTT. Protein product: CASSSTRAGVNTGELFF.

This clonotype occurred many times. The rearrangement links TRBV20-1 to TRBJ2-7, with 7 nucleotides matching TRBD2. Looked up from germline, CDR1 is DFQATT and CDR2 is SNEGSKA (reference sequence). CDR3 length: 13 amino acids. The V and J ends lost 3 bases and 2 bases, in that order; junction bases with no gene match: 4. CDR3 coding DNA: TGCAGTGCTAGTAGGCTAGCGGCCTACGAGCAGTACTTC. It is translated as CSASRLAAYEQYF.

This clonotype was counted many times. The CDR3 spells CASSLAGQGKTQYF. CDR3 coding DNA: TGTGCCAGCAGTTTAGCGGGACAGGGAAAGACCCAGTACTTC. This chain links TRBV12-3 or TRBV12-4 with TRBJ2-5; 9 bases are shared with TRBD1. The J segment lost 6 bases and the V segment lost 0 bases, leaving 2 bases of the junction unmatched. This CDR3 comprises 14 residues.

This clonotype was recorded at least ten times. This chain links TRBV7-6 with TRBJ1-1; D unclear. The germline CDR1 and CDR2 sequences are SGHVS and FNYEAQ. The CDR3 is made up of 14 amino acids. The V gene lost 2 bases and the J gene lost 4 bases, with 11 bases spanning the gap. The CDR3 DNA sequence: TGTGCCAGCAGCTTACTTGAGGAGACCACTGAAGCTTTCTTT. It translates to CASSLLEETTEAFF.